This T cell receptor beta chain was observed in a study of OX40 agonist ivuxolimab in advanced cancers. About the investigation overall: Ivuxolimab was an agonistic, fully human IgG2 monoclonal antibody directed against OX40 (CD134), a costimulatory receptor. Peripheral TCRbeta sequencing aimed to test whether ivuxolimab altered TCR sequence diversity and caused clonal T-cell expansion. Of the 50 or so patients in dose escalation, about 20 had hepatocellular carcinoma, about 15 had melanoma, 9 had renal cell carcinoma and 9 had head and neck cancer. Prior anti-PD-1, anti-PD-L1 or anti-CTLA-4 therapy was permitted, and checkpoint inhibitors had been received by approximately 39% of dose-escalation patients. Intravenous ivuxolimab was administered to patients every 2 weeks at six dose levels: 0.01, 0.1, 0.3, 1.5, 3 and 10 mg/kg. Partial responses occurred in three dose-escalation patients, of whom one had hepatocellular carcinoma and two had cutaneous melanoma. The paper reports the monotherapy dose-escalation portion (N ≈ 52 patients) of the phase I ivuxolimab trial. In the dose-escalation cohort, more than 80% of patients were male, and the mean age was approximately 60 years with a range of roughly 23 to 79. Broader findings and caveats from the paper: At doses from 0.1 to 3.0 mg/kg, clonal expansion was seen in both CD4+ and CD8+ blood T cells between baseline and week 6. Low levels of normalized T-cell clonal expansion were also seen in some patients who did not respond. On average, CD8+ T cells showed more expanded clones than CD4+ T cells after ivuxolimab. In the 0.1-3.0 mg/kg groups, partial responders had among the lowest normalized peripheral clonal expansion, particularly in CD8+ T cells. Which antigens the clonally expanded peripheral T cells were specific for was not determined.

The CDR3 runs 16 amino acids, cysteine and phenylalanine included. The sequence is cut down to CDR3 DNA, 48 bases in frame from base 1. V and J are trimmed by 2 bases and 10 bases, and the gene matches miss 10 bases of the junction. Based on the germline V gene (reference sequence), the CDR1 and CDR2 sequences are SEHNR and FQNEAQ. About this clone itself: It lacks a known antigen. Base qualities are not at hand, and no much larger clone is one base apart.

The trial excluded patients who had a history of autoimmune disease or were on systemic immunosuppression. Peripheral blood for TCR sequencing was drawn from every dose cohort at baseline, at cycle 4 day 1 and at cycle 7 day 1. The samples were drawn from a first-in-human, open-label, multicenter phase I dose-escalation trial of ivuxolimab. Adults with locally advanced or metastatic head and neck squamous cell, hepatocellular, melanoma or renal cell carcinoma were enrolled in the trial. Before TCR sequencing, CD4+ T cells and CD8+ T cells were sorted from peripheral blood as separate populations. To sequence the TCRbeta CDR3 region, genomic DNA was isolated from the sorted cells. The immunoSEQ Assay was used for sequencing of TCRbeta CDR3 regions. Held by TCRdb, this immuneACCESS table contains in-frame sequences only and omits some clones. Under half of the omission traces to an unresolved V gene where checked; the cause of the rest is unknown. This sample comprises about 18,000 clones, approximately 80% of them detected only once. The ten largest account for 14% to 15% of the sample.

The TCR comes from an adult with an advanced solid tumor such as melanoma, head and neck, liver or kidney cancer. This specimen was CD4+ or CD8+ T cells sorted from blood, taken in a trial of the OX40 agonist ivuxolimab. The sequence is built from TRBV7-9 and TRBJ1-4; TRBD1 lines up with 10 middle nucleotides. The CDR3 protein is CASSLSSTGGKGKLFF. The bases are TGTGCCAGCAGCTTATCGTCGACAGGGGGCAAGGGAAAACTGTTTTTT.